These 16 T cell receptor beta chains originate from one sample sequenced in a study of blood T cell repertoires in COVID-19. Clones were read by immunoSEQ multiplex PCR, and TCRdb kept only the in-frame ones, dropping some. The table shows about 170,000 clones, with 85% occurring only once. The sample comprised peripheral blood. The receptors shown here come from a woman older than 75 with COVID-19, enrolled during active disease.

The chain joins TRBV19 to TRBJ1-6; D uncertain. Germline CDR1 and CDR2: LNHDA and SQIVND (reference sequence). V was clipped by 3 bases and J by 3 bases, with 12 bases between them. This CDR3 contains 16 residues. This chain's CDR3 is CASSITARIYNSPLHF. The CDR3 coding sequence is TGTGCCAGTAGTATCACAGCAAGAATCTATAATTCACCCCTCCACTTT.

The chain is built from TRBV5-1 and TRBJ2-1; 9 nucleotides align to TRBD2. This CDR3 contains 14 residues. From germline, CDR1 is SGHRS and CDR2 YFSETQ. Trimming took 2 bases from V and 7 from J; bases not matched to a gene: 4. The CDR3 here is CASSFSGGRNEQFF. In nucleotides, the CDR3 is TGCGCCAGCAGCTTTAGCGGGGGAAGGAATGAGCAGTTCTTC.

This clone has more than one count but fewer than ten. The rearrangement joins TRBV5-6 to TRBJ2-7, with 9 nucleotides matching TRBD1. V was clipped by 0 bases and J by 12 bases; unmatched bases: 4. Per the germline V gene, CDR1 is SGHDT and CDR2 is YYEEEE. CDR3 length: 12 amino acids. The CDR3 DNA is TGTGCCAGCAGCTTGGGGGGACAGGGAGGGTACTTC. Encoded protein: CASSLGGQGGYF. Using reference TRBV5-6 and TRBJ2-7 for the parts outside the CDR3, the full variable domain is DAGVTQSPTHLIKTRGQQVTLRCSPKSGHDTVSWYQQALGQGPQFIFQYYEEEERQRGNFPDRFSGHQFPNYSSELNVNALLLGDSALYLCASSLGGQGGYFGPGTRLTVT.

The gene calls are TRBV5-1 and TRBJ1-1, with 7 bases identical to TRBD1. Germline V gene data show CDR1 as SGHRS and CDR2 as YFSETQ. Trimming cost V 5 bases and J 5 bases; bases outside gene matches: 15. CDR3 length: 16 residues. The DNA of the CDR3 is TGCGCCAGCAGTACAACTGCCGGGACAGAGGGGACTGAAGCTTTCTTT. Translated: CASSTTAGTEGTEAFF.

The chain combines TRBV6-1 with TRBJ1-5, with D unclear. This CDR3 has 14 residues. Germline loops: CDR1 MNHNS, CDR2 SASEGT. The V gene lost 3 bases and the J gene lost 3 bases, with 9 bases spanning the gap. CDR3: CASSDGGYNQPQHF. The CDR3 DNA reads TGTGCCAGCAGTGATGGAGGGTACAATCAGCCCCAGCATTTT.

CDR3 bases: TGTGCCAGCAGTCCTCAGGGGAATTTGCAGTTCTTC. This gives the protein CASSPQGNLQFF. This chain connects TRBV12-3 or TRBV12-4 to TRBJ2-1; D perhaps matches TRBD1 (6 bases). Between the trimmed V and J ends, which lost 5 bases and 12 bases, there was a span of 14 bases. This CDR3 is 12 amino acids long.

This clone was recorded only once. J is TRBJ2-5 and V is TRBV20-1, with 7 bases fitting TRBD1. J gave up 2 bases and V 3 bases, and 3 bases lay outside the gene matches. The CDR3 loop spans 13 amino acids. The V gene's germline CDR1 is DFQATT and CDR2 SNEGSKA (reference sequence). CDR3 protein: CSASGGQQETQYF. In DNA, the CDR3 is TGCAGTGCTAGTGGGGGACAGCAAGAGACCCAGTACTTC.

The V call is TRBV16, the J call TRBJ2-5; 11 bases line up with TRBD1. Germline V gene sequence: CDR1 KGHSY, CDR2 FQNENV. The V and J ends lost 4 bases and 4 bases, in that order; junction bases with no gene match: 5. The CDR3 spans 15 residues. The CDR3 reads CASSLGTGGRETQYF. Written as DNA, the CDR3 is TGTGCCAGCAGCCTAGGGACAGGGGGGCGAGAGACCCAGTACTTC.

The chain recombines TRBV27 with TRBJ1-6; no reliable D call. The CDR3 runs to 16 residues. Trimming removed 5 bases from V and 1 base from J, with 12 bases in between. The germline CDR1 and CDR2 sequences are MNHEY and SMNVEV (reference sequence). CDR3 loop: CASSQEGRSYNSPLHF. The CDR3 coding sequence is TGTGCCAGCAGTCAGGAGGGAAGGTCCTATAATTCACCCCTCCACTTT.

The J gene is TRBJ2-6, the V gene TRBV18; D is unresolved. Germline V gives CDR1 KGHSH, CDR2 LQKENI. V shed 3 bases and J shed 0 bases, with 6 bases lying between them. There are 15 residues in the CDR3. CDR3 nucleotide sequence: TGTGCCAGCTCACCTCAGGCCTCTGGGGCCAACGTCCTGACTTTC. Its protein is CASSPQASGANVLTF.

V is TRBV6-5 and J is TRBJ2-1; 9 nucleotides match TRBD2. This CDR3 has 14 amino acids. Germline-derived CDR1 and CDR2 are MNHEY and SVGAGI. J gave up 6 bases and V 7 bases, and 7 bases lay outside the gene matches. CDR3 amino acids: CASKLQAGGNEQFF. The CDR3 coding sequence is TGTGCCAGCAAACTGCAAGCGGGAGGCAATGAGCAGTTCTTC.

V is TRBV4-1 and J is TRBJ1-5; a weak D match, TRBD1 (6 bases). The length of the CDR3 is 19 residues. Trimming shortened V by 0 bases and J by 6 bases, and 24 bases separated the two germline ends. CDR1 MGHRA and CDR2 YSYEKL come from the germline V gene. Written as DNA, the CDR3 is TGCGCCAGCAGCCAAGATACCGGCCTTCGGGGGGCCAAGGGTCAGCCCCAGCATTTT. Encoded protein: CASSQDTGLRGAKGQPQHF.

The chain employs TRBV5-1 and TRBJ2-2; 7 nucleotides match TRBD2. In germline, CDR1 is SGHRS, CDR2 YFSETQ. The CDR3 is 15 amino acids. The junction had 5 bases not matched to a gene; V was cut back by 0 bases and J by 6 bases. The CDR3 sequence is CASSLETAGAGELFF. In nucleotides, the CDR3 is TGCGCCAGCAGCTTGGAGACGGCGGGGGCCGGGGAGCTGTTTTTT.

CDR3 amino acids: CASSHGGTGTGSSPLHF. The CDR3 bases are TGTGCCAGTAGCCACGGAGGGACCGGGACAGGGTCCTCACCCCTCCACTTT. The chain carries TRBV19 and TRBJ1-6, with 9 bases matching TRBD1. The V and J ends lost 6 bases and 10 bases, in that order; junction bases with no gene match: 16. The CDR3 consists of 17 residues. From germline, CDR1 is LNHDA and CDR2 SQIVND (reference sequence).

The J gene is TRBJ2-3, the V gene TRBV27, with 13 nucleotides matching TRBD2. V trimming: 7 bases; J trimming: 1 base; junction bases outside the gene matches: 11. Per germline, CDR1 MNHEY and CDR2 SMNVEV (reference sequence). The CDR3 loop spans 18 amino acids. The CDR3 sequence: CASKLLAGGASRTDTQYF. Here the CDR3 DNA reads TGTGCCAGCAAACTACTAGCGGGGGGGGCCTCCCGCACAGATACGCAGTATTTT.

This chain joins TRBV7-9 and TRBJ1-1; a weak D match, TRBD1 (5 bases). Germline V CDR1 and CDR2: SEHNR, FQNEAQ (reference sequence). The CDR3 consists of 13 residues. V lost 7 bases to trimming and J lost 4 bases, with 13 bases between them. CDR3 nucleotide sequence: TGTGCCAGCACCCAAGTCCAGGGCACTGAAGCTTTCTTT. This encodes CASTQVQGTEAFF.